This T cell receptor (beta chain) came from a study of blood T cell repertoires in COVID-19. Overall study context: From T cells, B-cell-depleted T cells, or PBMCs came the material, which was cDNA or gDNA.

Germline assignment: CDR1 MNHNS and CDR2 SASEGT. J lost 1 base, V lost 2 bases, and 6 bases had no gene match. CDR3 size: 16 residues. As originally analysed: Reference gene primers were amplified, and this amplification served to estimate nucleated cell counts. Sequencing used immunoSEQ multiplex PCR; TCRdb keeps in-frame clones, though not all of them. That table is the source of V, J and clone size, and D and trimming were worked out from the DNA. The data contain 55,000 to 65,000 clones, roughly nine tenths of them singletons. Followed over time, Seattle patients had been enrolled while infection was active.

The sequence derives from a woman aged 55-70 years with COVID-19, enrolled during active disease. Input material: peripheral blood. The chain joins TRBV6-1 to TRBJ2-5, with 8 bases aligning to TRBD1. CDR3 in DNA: TGTGCCAGCAGTGAAAGGGTTGGACAGGGCCAAGAGACCCAGTACTTC. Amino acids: CASSERVGQGQETQYF.